Reported below is one T cell receptor (beta chain). Measured with immunoSEQ multiplex PCR; TCRdb has only the in-frame clones, and not every one. This table holds some 110,000 clones, about nine tenths found once. This sample is drawn from a study of blood T cell repertoires in COVID-19. The V gene's germline CDR1 is SGHRS and CDR2 YFSETQ. This CDR3 is 17 amino acids long. V was clipped by 3 bases and J by 5 bases; unmatched bases: 8. This clonotype originated in a man aged 40-50 years with acute or convalescent COVID-19. The sample taken for sequencing was peripheral blood. The rearrangement uses TRBV5-1 and TRBJ2-1, with 13 bases identical to TRBD2. As DNA, the CDR3 is TGCGCCAGCAGCTCCATTGGACTAGCGGGGGATGACAATGAGCAGTTCTTC. Translation: CASSSIGLAGDDNEQFF.